Each of the 26 T cell receptor beta chains below was sequenced from the same sample in a study of blood T cells in healthy people across ages (dated by TCRdb to 2014 to 2015). The receptor library was made with 5' RACE. The data were produced on an Illumina HiSeq 2500. The second PCR ran for about 6 to 12 cycles and used a J-beta primer mix along with a sample-barcoded 5' primer. TCRdb handled the public reads itself, with Q25 trimming in fastp and clone calling in MiXCR, and kept productive beta chains. Identical CDR3 protein sequences are pooled into one entry, listed with their most common genes and DNA. Recorded for this sample are approximately 800,000 distinct CDR3 sequences; 46% of them occurred a single time. The top ten clonotypes cover approximately 18% of the sample. The sequenced sample consisted of blood. Receptor source: an older man in good health.

Only a few counts were recorded for this clonotype. V gene TRBV7-2 combines with J gene TRBJ2-7; tentatively, D is TRBD1 or TRBD2 (5 bases each). The V end lost 4 bases, the J end lost 3 bases, and 13 bases lay between the germline ends. This CDR3 has 14 residues. Germline V gene lookup returns CDR1 SGHTA and CDR2 FQGNSA. The CDR3 bases are TGTGCCAGCAGCTGGGGGACGGGAAACTACGAGCAGTACTTC. Its protein product is CASSWGTGNYEQYF. The variable domain in full, completed from reference TRBV7-2 and TRBJ2-7, reads GAGVSQSPSNKVTEKGKDVELRCDPISGHTALYWYRQSLGQGLEFLIYFQGNSAPDKSGLPSDRFSAERTGGSVSTLTIQRTQQEDSAVYLCASSWGTGNYEQYFGPGTRLTVT.

On this clonotype: The junction shows a germline mismatch at one end, possibly a read error. The gene calls are TRBV7-2 and TRBJ2-7; TRBD2 agrees at 9 bases. The end of the DNA fits TRBJ2-5 better, so the J call may be wrong. CDR3 length equals 14 residues. CDR1 is SGHTA and CDR2 is FQGNSA in the germline V gene. DNA of the CDR3: TGTGCCAGCGGCTTAGGCGGGAGGGGGGAGACCCAGTACTTC. Amino acids: CASGLGGRGETQYF.

This sequence joins TRBV4-1 and TRBJ2-1, with TRBD1 matching over 9 bases. Germline V gives CDR1 MGHRA, CDR2 YSYEKL. This CDR3 comprises 17 residues. J lost 0 bases, V lost 4 bases, and 7 bases had no gene match. The DNA of the CDR3 is TGCGCCAGCAGCCCTCGGGACAGGGTTGTCTCCTACAATGAGCAGTTCTTC. It codes for CASSPRDRVVSYNEQFF.

The J gene is TRBJ2-5, the V gene TRBV6-6; TRBD1 matches 7 bases. TRBJ2-7 matches the DNA end more closely, so the J call is doubtful. The CDR3 is 15 amino acids. Germline assignment: CDR1 MNHNY and CDR2 SVGAGI (reference sequence). DNA of the CDR3: TGTGCCAGCAGCCCTTTCCGGGACAGAAGTTTCGAGCAGTACTTC. Translation: CASSPFRDRSFEQYF.

This sequence joins TRBV12-3 or TRBV12-4 and TRBJ2-1; 8 nucleotides agree with TRBD2. Trimming cost V 3 bases and J 7 bases; bases outside gene matches: 8. The CDR3 loop spans 15 amino acids. Here the CDR3 DNA reads TGTGCCAGCAGTTTGACGGGAGGGCCGAAAAATGAGCAGTTCTTC. Translated, it gives CASSLTGGPKNEQFF.

The genes are TRBV3-1 and TRBJ2-6; D is unclear. Germline V gives CDR1 LGHDT, CDR2 YNNKEL (reference sequence). Deletions cut 4 bases from V and 4 bases from J, with 14 bases between. The CDR3 is 16 amino acids. This chain's CDR3 is CASSPSAAAGANVLTF. In DNA form, the CDR3 reads TGTGCCAGCAGCCCGTCGGCTGCGGCCGGGGCCAACGTCCTGACTTTC.

Of note for this clonotype: Mismatch with germline at one junction end may stem from a read error. J is TRBJ2-1 and V is TRBV20-1; the match to TRBD2 covers 13 bases. Germline CDR1 is DFQATT and CDR2 is SNEGSKA (reference sequence). The length of the CDR3 is 15 residues. Written as DNA, the CDR3 is TGCAGTGCTAGAACACTAGCGGGAGGGCACAAGGAGCAGTTCTTC. Translated, it gives CSARTLAGGHKEQFF.

The chain combines TRBV20-1 with TRBJ2-5; perhaps TRBD2 as D (6 bases). V lost 5 bases to trimming and J lost 5 bases, with 18 bases between them. CDR1 and CDR2 (germline): DFQATT, SNEGSKA (reference sequence). This CDR3 comprises 14 residues. CDR3 bases: TGCAGTGCTCTCACAAAGGCGGGGATCGAGACCCAGTACTTC. Protein product: CSALTKAGIETQYF.

This clonotype came up a few times. The chain couples TRBV7-2 to TRBJ1-2; no firm D call. The CDR3 spans 14 residues. Trimming removed 1 base from V and 6 bases from J, with 12 bases in between. CDR1 SGHTA and CDR2 FQGNSA come from the germline V gene. CDR3 sequence reads: CASSLGANGDGYTF. In DNA form, the CDR3 reads TGTGCCAGCAGCTTAGGGGCCAACGGGGATGGCTACACCTTC.

V is TRBV6-4 and J is TRBJ2-3, with 7 nucleotides matching TRBD1. V trimming: 6 bases; J trimming: 0 bases; junction bases outside the gene matches: 6. The CDR3 loop spans 15 amino acids. Germline CDR1 is MRHNA and CDR2 is SNTAGT. The CDR3 spells CASRQGSGSTDTQYF. The CDR3 DNA is TGTGCCAGCAGACAGGGGAGTGGAAGCACAGATACGCAGTATTTT.

This chain links TRBV3-1 with TRBJ2-1; D is unclear. The CDR3 contains 15 residues. The germline CDR1 and CDR2 sequences are LGHDT and YNNKEL (reference sequence). The ends were cut back, 0 bases at V and 5 bases at J, with 11 bases in the middle. The CDR3 loop is CASSQELIGNNEQFF. DNA for the CDR3: TGTGCCAGCAGCCAAGAACTTATCGGCAACAATGAGCAGTTCTTC.

The J gene is TRBJ2-7, the V gene TRBV20-1, with D possibly matching TRBD1 (6 bases). The V and J ends lost 3 bases and 2 bases respectively, with 11 bases between them. Per germline, CDR1 DFQATT and CDR2 SNEGSKA (reference sequence). The CDR3 consists of 13 residues. The CDR3 sequence: CSASRDTAYEQYF. The CDR3 nucleotides read TGCAGTGCTAGCCGGGACACGGCCTACGAGCAGTACTTC.

This clonotype has only a few counts. The chain combines TRBV5-1 with TRBJ1-4; weak D call: TRBD1 (6 bases). V gave up 4 bases and J gave up 4 bases, with 14 bases separating them. Germline V gene data show CDR1 as SGHRS and CDR2 as YFSETQ. The CDR3 spans 15 residues. The CDR3 coding sequence is TGCGCCAGCAGCCCAGGACAGCGAGGTAATGAAAAACTGTTTTTT. Translated: CASSPGQRGNEKLFF.

To note about this clonotype: This may arise from a read error, as a much more abundant clone is one base away. The gene calls are TRBV7-2 and TRBJ2-7, with 12 bases matching TRBD2. Germline-derived CDR1 and CDR2 are SGHTA and FQGNSA. V dropped 1 base and J dropped 5; count of bases not matched to a gene: 9. The CDR3 is 17 amino acids. The CDR3 nucleotides read TGTGCCAGCAGCTTAGTAACTAGCGGGAGGCAAGCCCACGAGCAGTACTTC. Amino acid sequence: CASSLVTSGRQAHEQYF.

This clonotype was seen more than once but under ten times. The gene calls are TRBV7-3 and TRBJ2-1, with TRBD1 matching over 9 bases. Germline V CDR1 and CDR2: SGHTA, FQGTGA. This CDR3 is 17 amino acids long. Losses at the gene ends were 5 bases for V and 5 bases for J; bases not matched to a gene: 13. The DNA of the CDR3 is TGTGCCAGCAGCCGCTCGACCGGGGGACAGGGAAACAATGAGCAGTTCTTC. Its translation: CASSRSTGGQGNNEQFF.

This clonotype is a singleton in its sample. V gene TRBV15 combines with J gene TRBJ1-4; the D is unclear. V dropped 5 bases and J dropped 3 bases, with 19 bases sitting between them. This CDR3 comprises 17 residues. Germline CDR1 is LNHNV and CDR2 is YYDKDF (reference sequence). CDR3 residues: CATSRRPLIEANEKLFF. The CDR3 DNA sequence: TGTGCCACCAGCCGACGACCTTTAATCGAGGCTAATGAAAAACTGTTTTTT.

CDR3 DNA sequence: TGCAGTGCTAGACCGGGTCTAGCGGGAGTCACCGGGGAGCTGTTTTTT. Its translation: CSARPGLAGVTGELFF. This rearrangement joins TRBV20-1 to TRBJ2-2, with 10 bases lining up with TRBD2. This CDR3 contains 16 residues. The V and J ends lost 2 bases and 4 bases, in that order; junction bases with no gene match: 7. Germline CDR1 is DFQATT and CDR2 is SNEGSKA (reference sequence).

V is TRBV2 and J is TRBJ2-7, with D unclear. The CDR3 has 12 amino acids. With 6 bases removed from V and 9 bases from J, the gap between germline ends came to 15 bases. Looked up from germline, CDR1 is SNHLY and CDR2 is FYNNEI. Written as DNA, the CDR3 is TGTGCCAGCAGCCCCGTGGGCACGTCGCAGTACTTC. This encodes CASSPVGTSQYF. Together with reference TRBV2 and TRBJ2-7, the CDR3 gives the full variable domain: EPEVTQTPSHQVTQMGQEVILRCVPISNHLYFYWYRQILGQKVEFLVSFYNNEISEKSEIFDDQFSVERPDGSNFTLKIRSTKLEDSAMYFCASSPVGTSQYFGPGTRLTVT.

Here the CDR3 DNA reads TGTGCCAGCAGCTCAGAATTCGCAGATACGCAGTATTTT. It codes for CASSSEFADTQYF. The V and J genes are TRBV11-3 and TRBJ2-3; D is ambiguous. This CDR3 is 13 amino acids long. Germline CDR1 reads SGHNT; CDR2 reads YENEEA. With 4 bases removed from V and 4 bases from J, the gap between germline ends came to 9 bases.

This chain joins TRBV20-1 and TRBJ2-7, with D unresolved. CDR3 size: 12 residues. CDR1 is DFQATT and CDR2 is SNEGSKA in the germline V gene (reference sequence). Between the trimmed V and J ends, which lost 2 bases and 3 bases, there was a span of 8 bases. The DNA for the CDR3 is TGCAGTGCTAGAAAAAACAGCTACGAGCAGTACTTC. Translating gives CSARKNSYEQYF.

This clonotype occurred a few times. The chain links TRBV6-2 or TRBV6-3 to TRBJ2-4; possibly TRBD2 for D (6 bases). The DNA end lines up better with TRBJ2-7; the J call may be wrong. This CDR3 has 12 amino acids. Looked up from germline, CDR1 is MNHEY and CDR2 is SVGEGT. CDR3 DNA sequence: TGTGCCAGCAGACTAGCAGCAGGCGAGCAGTACTTC. Protein sequence: CASRLAAGEQYF.

This clonotype was picked up a small number of times. V and J are TRBV9 and TRBJ1-5; D is ambiguous. Trimming pared 3 bases from V and 0 bases from J, leaving 10 bases between. The CDR3 has 15 amino acids. Germline assignment: CDR1 SGDLS and CDR2 YYNGEE. In DNA form, the CDR3 reads TGTGCCAGCAGCGGAGGGTCGAATAGCAATCAGCCCCAGCATTTT. Translation gives CASSGGSNSNQPQHF.

This clonotype was seen repeatedly, ten times or more. The J gene is TRBJ2-3, the V gene TRBV20-1, with 9 bases aligning to TRBD1. The length of the CDR3 is 16 residues. J was trimmed by 1 base and V by 1 base; bases with no gene match: 6. CDR1 is DFQATT, CDR2 SNEGSKA, per germline (reference sequence). The CDR3: CSARVRGQGRTDTQYF. As DNA, the CDR3 is TGCAGTGCTAGAGTGAGGGGACAGGGCCGCACAGATACGCAGTATTTT.

As concerns this clonotype: Being one base from a much bigger clone, this may be a read error. This rearrangement joins TRBV30 to TRBJ2-4; the D gene could be TRBD1 or TRBD2 (5 bases each). The DNA matches TRBJ2-5 better at its end, which makes the J call doubtful. This CDR3 contains 13 residues. The germline CDR1 and CDR2 sequences are GTSNPN and SVGIG (reference sequence). Here the CDR3 reads CARRTGPVKTQYF. In nucleotides, the CDR3 is TGTGCCCGGAGGACGGGACCCGTAAAGACCCAGTACTTC.

Details on this clonotype: This may be a read error: a much more frequent sequence differs by one nucleotide. The chain links TRBV29-1 to TRBJ2-1, with TRBD1 as a possible D gene (6 bases). The V and J ends lost 7 bases and 10 bases respectively, with 17 bases between them. The CDR3 has 12 residues. Germline CDR1 reads SQVTM; CDR2 reads ANQGSEA. The CDR3 loop is CSAGNREGEQFF. In DNA form, the CDR3 reads TGCAGCGCCGGGAACAGGGAAGGCGAGCAGTTCTTC.

Comments on this clonotype: A much larger clone differs by one base, so this may be a read error. This CDR3 reads CASSPASGVTTQYF. For the CDR3, the DNA is TGTGCCAGCAGCCCCGCTAGTGGGGTCACGACCCAGTACTTC. V is TRBV12-3 or TRBV12-4 and J is TRBJ2-7; no clear D gene. The J call is doubtful: the DNA matches TRBJ2-5 better. The CDR3 has 14 amino acids.